The next 19 T cell receptor beta chains were all read from a single sample in a study of control samples from healthy donors and cancer patients. The table came from immunoSEQ multiplex PCR; TCRdb's copy has only in-frame clones and leaves some out. The table shows about 120,000 clones, with around 88% occurring only once. The material sequenced was blood. These receptors were taken from a man aged 35-49 years in good health.

This clone was seen just once. The chain couples TRBV24-1 to TRBJ2-3, with D perhaps TRBD1 or TRBD2 (5 bases each). The V gene lost 0 bases and the J gene lost 2 bases, with 20 bases spanning the gap. Germline V gene data show CDR1 as KGHDR and CDR2 as SFDVKD. The length of the CDR3 is 19 residues. CDR3 amino acids: CATSDLHRRGRSTTDTQYF. The CDR3 DNA reads as TGTGCCACCAGTGATTTGCATCGCCGGGGCCGTAGTACCACAGATACGCAGTATTTT.

The rearrangement joins TRBV10-3 to TRBJ1-2, with D unclear. Germline V CDR1 and CDR2: ENHRY, SYGVKD. The V end lost 10 bases, the J end lost 4 bases, and 13 bases lay between the germline ends. This CDR3 region has 12 residues. The CDR3: CATRAGGYGYTF. DNA of the CDR3: TGTGCCACCCGTGCGGGCGGCTATGGCTACACCTTC.

This sequence joins TRBV19 and TRBJ1-6; TRBD1 might be the D (6 bases). Germline V lookup: CDR1 LNHDA, CDR2 SQIVND (reference sequence). The CDR3 is 13 residues long. The V end was cut by 9 bases, the J end by 5 bases, with 11 bases between. The CDR3 is CASGGANNSPLHF. In nucleotides, the CDR3 is TGTGCCAGCGGGGGGGCCAATAATTCACCCCTCCACTTT.

The chain uses TRBV4-3 and TRBJ2-5; 8 bases line up with TRBD1. V lost 0 bases, J lost 5 bases, and 2 bases stayed unmatched. The CDR3 covers 14 residues. The germline V gene encodes CDR1 LGHNA and CDR2 YSLEER. The CDR3 reads CASSQDRGLETQYF. The CDR3 DNA sequence: TGCGCCAGCAGCCAAGACAGGGGGCTGGAGACCCAGTACTTC.

The chain couples TRBV29-1 to TRBJ1-2, with TRBD1 matching 7 bases. Trimming took 1 base from V and 0 from J; bases not matched to a gene: 8. The CDR3 has 16 amino acids. The germline V gene has CDR1 SQVTM and CDR2 ANQGSEA. The CDR3 coding sequence is TGCAGCGTTGAAGTGGTCAGGGGGAACCCTAACTATGGCTACACCTTC. It translates to CSVEVVRGNPNYGYTF. The variable domain in full, completed from reference TRBV29-1 and TRBJ1-2, reads SAVISQKPSRDICQRGTSLTIQCQVDSQVTMMFWYRQQPGQSLTLIATANQGSEATYESGFVIDKFPISRPNLTFSTLTVSNMSPEDSSIYLCSVEVVRGNPNYGYTFGSGTRLTVV.

The chain uses TRBV12-3 or TRBV12-4 and TRBJ2-7; a weak D match, TRBD1 (6 bases). V dropped 6 bases and J dropped 3 bases, with 9 bases sitting between them. There are 12 residues in the CDR3. The CDR3 loop reads CASRKGGYEQYF. The CDR3 DNA follows: TGTGCCAGCAGAAAAGGGGGCTACGAGCAGTACTTC.

The chain combines TRBV3-1 (or the pseudogene TRBV3-2) with TRBJ2-3, with TRBD2 identical over 7 bases. The junction had 6 bases not matched to a gene; V was cut back by 1 base and J by 5 bases. CDR1 and CDR2 (germline): LGHDT, YNNKEL (reference sequence). This CDR3 spans 15 amino acids. The CDR3, as DNA: TGTGCCAGCAGCCAAGGTCGGGGGGTGATAGATACGCAGTATTTT. Translation: CASSQGRGVIDTQYF.

This clone was observed a single time. The CDR3 nucleotides read TGTGCCAGCAGTTTAAGTGCCGGTAACTACGAGCAGTACTTC. Encoded protein: CASSLSAGNYEQYF. The chain carries TRBV27 and TRBJ2-7; D remains unclear. Trimming stripped 2 bases from V and 3 bases from J, with 11 bases between. This CDR3 comprises 14 residues. The germline V gene encodes CDR1 MNHEY and CDR2 SMNVEV (reference sequence).

The J gene is TRBJ1-3, the V gene TRBV6-1; D gene unclear. Trimming removed 2 bases at V and 0 bases at J, with 8 bases between. The CDR3 totals 15 residues. Germline values: CDR1 MNHNS, CDR2 SASEGT. CDR3 residues: CASSETSNSGNTIYF. The CDR3 nucleotides read TGTGCCAGCAGTGAAACGTCCAACTCTGGAAACACCATATATTTT.

The V and J genes are TRBV18 and TRBJ2-7, with D possibly matching TRBD2 (6 bases). Trimming left V 4 bases short and J 5 bases short, with 6 bases between. Looked up from germline, CDR1 is KGHSH and CDR2 is LQKENI. The CDR3 is 11 residues long. Written as DNA, the CDR3 is TGTGCCAGCTCACGGGGGGACGAGCAGTACTTC. This gives the protein CASSRGDEQYF.

V gene TRBV11-2 combines with J gene TRBJ2-1, with 7 bases aligning to TRBD1. The CDR3 contains 14 residues. The germline gives CDR1 SGHAT, CDR2 FQNNGV. The trim removed 5 bases at V and 3 bases at J, leaving 4 bases unmatched. CDR3 region: CASSHTGVYNEQFF. Written as DNA, the CDR3 is TGTGCCAGCAGCCATACAGGGGTCTACAATGAGCAGTTCTTC.

The rearrangement uses TRBV4-1 and TRBJ2-1; D is unclear. This CDR3 contains 14 residues. Germline-derived CDR1 and CDR2 are MGHRA and YSYEKL. V was trimmed by 3 bases and J by 7 bases, leaving 13 bases between them. CDR3: CASSHALGPNEQFF. As DNA, the CDR3 is TGCGCCAGCAGCCATGCTCTTGGGCCTAATGAGCAGTTCTTC.

The V and J genes are TRBV25-1 and TRBJ1-6; 7 bases line up with TRBD1. The trim removed 4 bases at V and 7 bases at J, leaving 7 bases unmatched. CDR1 and CDR2 (germline): MGHDK, SYGVNS. The CDR3 runs 15 residues. CDR3 bases: TGTGCCAGCAGTGCTGTGACAGGGAAAAATTCACCCCTCCACTTT. As protein: CASSAVTGKNSPLHF.

The chain has TRBV7-8 and TRBJ1-6; TRBD1 is a possible D gene (5 bases). Germline assignment: CDR1 SGHVS and CDR2 FQNEAQ. The CDR3 sequence is 14 residues long. V was trimmed by 4 bases and J by 11 bases, leaving 15 bases between them. The DNA for the CDR3 is TGTGCCAGCAGCTACCGGGGCCCGGGGGCACCCCTCCACTTT. This sequence encodes CASSYRGPGAPLHF.

The rearrangement links TRBV29-1 to TRBJ1-1, with unresolved D. Germline V gives CDR1 SQVTM, CDR2 ANQGSEA. V was cut by 0 bases and J by 4 bases, with 9 bases left in between. The CDR3 loop spans 13 amino acids. CDR3 sequence (DNA): TGCAGCGTTGAAGAGACCCGGGGCACTGAAGCTTTCTTT. This sequence encodes CSVEETRGTEAFF.

The chain employs TRBV27 and TRBJ1-5; 12 bases map to TRBD1. Trimming removed 0 bases from V and 1 base from J; junction bases left unmatched: 1. Germline-derived CDR1 and CDR2 are MNHEY and SMNVEV (reference sequence). This CDR3 is 17 amino acids long. The CDR3 DNA is TGTGCCAGCAGTTTATCGGGACAGGGGGCGAGCAATCAGCCCCAGCATTTT. Protein: CASSLSGQGASNQPQHF.

In its sample, this clone was seen a few times. The chain has TRBV3-1 (or the pseudogene TRBV3-2) and TRBJ2-1; 11 nucleotides line up with TRBD2. Germline CDR1 reads LGHDT; CDR2 reads YNNKEL (reference sequence). The CDR3 is 18 residues long. V trimming: 0 bases; J trimming: 0 bases; junction bases outside the gene matches: 4. The CDR3 nucleotides are TGTGCCAGCAGCCAAGATCGACTAGCGGGGACCTCCTACAATGAGCAGTTCTTC. Its translation is CASSQDRLAGTSYNEQFF.

This clone came up once. The chain combines TRBV7-2 with TRBJ2-2; 12 bases align to TRBD2. Germline V gives CDR1 SGHTA, CDR2 FQGNSA. This CDR3 has 19 amino acids. V lost 4 bases to trimming and J lost 1 base; unmatched junction nucleotides: 10. The CDR3 reads CASSWALAGGPVNTGELFF. CDR3 in DNA: TGTGCCAGCAGCTGGGCTCTAGCGGGGGGGCCCGTGAACACCGGGGAGCTGTTTTTT.

This clone occurred a few times. The V and J genes are TRBV12-3 or TRBV12-4 and TRBJ2-1; no definite D call. The CDR3 is 11 residues long. V was clipped by 5 bases and J by 5 bases, with 4 bases between them. For the CDR3, the DNA is TGTGCCAGCAGTCGGCACAATGAGCAGTTCTTC. Its translation: CASSRHNEQFF.